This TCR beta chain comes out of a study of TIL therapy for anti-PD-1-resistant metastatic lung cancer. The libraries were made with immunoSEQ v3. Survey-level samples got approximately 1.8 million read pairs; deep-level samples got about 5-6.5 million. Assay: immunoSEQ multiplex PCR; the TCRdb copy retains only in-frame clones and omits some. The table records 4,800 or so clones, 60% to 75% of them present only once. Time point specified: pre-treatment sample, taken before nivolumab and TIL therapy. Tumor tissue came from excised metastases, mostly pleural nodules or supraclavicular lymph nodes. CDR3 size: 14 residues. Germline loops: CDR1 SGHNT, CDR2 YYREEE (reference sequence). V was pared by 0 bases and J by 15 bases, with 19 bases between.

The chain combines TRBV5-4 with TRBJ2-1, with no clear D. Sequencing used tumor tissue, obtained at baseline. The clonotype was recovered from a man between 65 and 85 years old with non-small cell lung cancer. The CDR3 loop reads CASSLEEVTPIAFF. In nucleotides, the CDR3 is TGTGCCAGCAGCTTGGAGGAAGTGACCCCGATCGCGTTCTTC.